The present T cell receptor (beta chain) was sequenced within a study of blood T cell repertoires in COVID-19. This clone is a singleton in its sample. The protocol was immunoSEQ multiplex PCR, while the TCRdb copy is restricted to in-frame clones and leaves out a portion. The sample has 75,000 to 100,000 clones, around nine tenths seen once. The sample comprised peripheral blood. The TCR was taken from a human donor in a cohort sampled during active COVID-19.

This chain's CDR3 is CASTELASSGANVLTF. The DNA of the CDR3 is TGTGCCAGCACGGAACTAGCGTCGTCGGGGGCCAACGTCCTGACTTTC. The chain combines TRBV2 with TRBJ2-6; 7 bases fit TRBD2. Germline V gene sequence: CDR1 SNHLY, CDR2 FYNNEI. The J segment lost 4 bases and the V segment lost 7 bases, leaving 10 bases of the junction unmatched. The CDR3 extends over 16 amino acids.